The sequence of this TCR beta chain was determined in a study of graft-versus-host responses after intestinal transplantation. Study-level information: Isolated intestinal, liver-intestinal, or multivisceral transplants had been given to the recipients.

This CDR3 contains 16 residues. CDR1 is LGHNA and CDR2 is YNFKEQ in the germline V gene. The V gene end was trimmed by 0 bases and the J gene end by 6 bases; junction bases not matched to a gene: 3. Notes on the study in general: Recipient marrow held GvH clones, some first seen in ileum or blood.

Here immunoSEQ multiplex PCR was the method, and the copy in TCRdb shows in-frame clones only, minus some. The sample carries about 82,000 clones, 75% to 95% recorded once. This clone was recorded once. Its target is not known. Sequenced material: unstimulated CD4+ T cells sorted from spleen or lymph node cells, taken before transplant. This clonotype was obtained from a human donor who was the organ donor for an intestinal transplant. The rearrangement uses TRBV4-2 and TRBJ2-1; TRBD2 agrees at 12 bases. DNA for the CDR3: TGTGCCAGCAGCCAAGATCGGACTAGCGGGGCCAATGAGCAGTTCTTC. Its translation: CASSQDRTSGANEQFF.